The sequence of this T cell receptor (beta chain) was determined in a study of shared clonotypes between healthy human individuals. Only one count was recorded for this clone. The table came from immunoSEQ multiplex PCR; TCRdb's copy has only in-frame clones and leaves some out. The sample has about 480,000 clones; around 79% are singletons. Trimming cost V 2 bases and J 4 bases, with 12 bases left between them. The length of the CDR3 is 15 residues. Germline CDR1 SNHLY, CDR2 FYNNEI. J is TRBJ1-3 and V is TRBV2; D perhaps matches TRBD1 (5 bases). The sequenced sample consisted of PBMCs. This TCR came from a woman between 40 and 50 years old in good health. Some clones in this sample may be carry-over from other donors' samples. The CDR3 region is CASSEQGMSGNTIYF. The CDR3, as DNA: TGTGCCAGCAGTGAACAGGGAATGTCAGGAAACACCATATATTTT.